Here is one T cell receptor beta chain with its context. The antigen is unknown. Newly diagnosed patients aged 18 to 65 had hyperthyroidism of under 2 months' duration. The CDR3 runs to 16 residues. The V gene end was trimmed by 2 bases and the J gene end by 0 bases; junction bases not matched to a gene: 2. Germline CDR1 reads LGHDT; CDR2 reads YNNKEL (reference sequence). The data were obtained in a study of T cells in Graves' hyperthyroidism and ophthalmopathy. At the level of the study: Peripheral blood collection took place at initial diagnosis, before any treatment. General observations from the study: Ophthalmopathy prediction by the model preceded onset by a median roughly 6 months. Stable hyperthyroidism was told apart from ophthalmopathy by a model built on 13 V-J features.

RNA transcripts gave rise to amplified TCR beta CDR3 regions. Using the HTBI primer set, a first-round RT-PCR was run on the TCR CDR3. TCRdb called the multiplex PCR reads again in MiXCR, with one record for every CDR3 protein. The table has 450,000 to 600,000 distinct CDR3 sequences, around 15% seen once. Material for sequencing was blood. The chain has TRBV3-1 and TRBJ2-3; 10 positions match TRBD2. This clonotype originated in a woman between 40 and 55 years old with Graves' hyperthyroidism. The CDR3: CASSQLTSGSTDTQYF. For the CDR3, the DNA is TGTGCCAGCAGCCAACTGACTAGCGGGAGCACAGATACGCAGTATTTT.